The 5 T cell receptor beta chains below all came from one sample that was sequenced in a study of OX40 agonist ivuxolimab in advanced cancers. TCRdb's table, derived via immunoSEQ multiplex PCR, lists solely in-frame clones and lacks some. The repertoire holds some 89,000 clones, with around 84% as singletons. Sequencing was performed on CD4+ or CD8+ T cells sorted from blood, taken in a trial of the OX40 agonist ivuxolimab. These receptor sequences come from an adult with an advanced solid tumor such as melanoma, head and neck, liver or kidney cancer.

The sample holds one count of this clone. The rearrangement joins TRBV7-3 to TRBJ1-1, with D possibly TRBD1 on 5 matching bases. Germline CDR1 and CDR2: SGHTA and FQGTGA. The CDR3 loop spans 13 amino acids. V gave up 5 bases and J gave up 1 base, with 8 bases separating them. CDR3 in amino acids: CASSSTGNTEAFF. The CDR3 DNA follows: TGTGCCAGCAGCAGTACAGGGAACACTGAAGCTTTCTTT.

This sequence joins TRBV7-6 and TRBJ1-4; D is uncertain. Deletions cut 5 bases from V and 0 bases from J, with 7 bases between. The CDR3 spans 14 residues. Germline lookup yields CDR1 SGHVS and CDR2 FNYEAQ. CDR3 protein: CASSLYSTNEKLFF. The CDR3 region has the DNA TGTGCCAGCAGCCTCTATTCAACTAATGAAAAACTGTTTTTT.

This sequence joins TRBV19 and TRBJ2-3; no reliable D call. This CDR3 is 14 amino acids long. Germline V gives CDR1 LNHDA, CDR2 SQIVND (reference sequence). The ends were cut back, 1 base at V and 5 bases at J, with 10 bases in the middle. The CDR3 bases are TGTGCCAGTAGTATAGGGTCATTGAAAGATACGCAGTATTTT. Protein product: CASSIGSLKDTQYF.

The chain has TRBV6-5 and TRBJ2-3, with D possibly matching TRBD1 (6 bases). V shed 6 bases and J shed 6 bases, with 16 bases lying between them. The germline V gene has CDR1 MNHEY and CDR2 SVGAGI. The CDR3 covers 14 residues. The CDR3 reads CASRDPGVPDTQYF. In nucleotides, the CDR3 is TGTGCCAGCAGGGACCCAGGGGTTCCGGATACGCAGTATTTT.

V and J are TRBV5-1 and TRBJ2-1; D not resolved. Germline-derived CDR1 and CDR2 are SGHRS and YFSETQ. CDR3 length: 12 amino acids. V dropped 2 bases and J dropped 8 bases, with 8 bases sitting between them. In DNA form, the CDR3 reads TGCGCCAGCAGCTTCATAGGCGATGAGCAGTTCTTC. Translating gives CASSFIGDEQFF.